The 20 T cell receptor beta chains listed next were all sequenced from one sample in a study of identical twins. In TCRdb, the 5' RACE reads were re-called with MiXCR into one record per CDR3 protein. In the table there are over 550,000 distinct CDR3 sequences, 7.1% of which are singletons. The same data also went into a second study, on yellow fever vaccine responses in identical twins.

The sequenced material came from PBMCs. Receptors originate from a young woman in good health.

The V and J genes are TRBV7-9 and TRBJ2-1, with D uncertain. This CDR3 region has 13 residues. Trimming cost V 5 bases and J 3 bases, with 8 bases left between them. Germline V gene sequence: CDR1 SEHNR, CDR2 FQNEAQ (reference sequence). The CDR3 DNA reads as TGTGCCAGCAGCCTACCAGTCTACAATGAGCAGTTCTTC. Its protein is CASSLPVYNEQFF.

In its sample, this clonotype was seen many times. The rearrangement uses TRBV5-1 and TRBJ1-1; 9 bases line up with TRBD1. The trim removed 0 bases at V and 5 bases at J, leaving 8 bases unmatched. The CDR3 runs to 16 residues. CDR1 and CDR2 (germline): SGHRS, YFSETQ. CDR3 nucleotides: TGCGCCAGCAGCTTGGGAACAGGGGGCCACGGGACTGAAGCTTTCTTT. Its translation: CASSLGTGGHGTEAFF.

A few counts support this clonotype. The gene calls are TRBV9 and TRBJ1-6, with a weak D call TRBD1 (5 bases). Germline-derived CDR1 and CDR2 are SGDLS and YYNGEE. This CDR3 region has 16 residues. The V and J ends lost 2 bases and 4 bases respectively, with 13 bases between them. The CDR3 loop is CASSVSDSHYNSPLHF. The CDR3 coding sequence is TGTGCCAGCAGCGTGTCTGACAGTCATTATAATTCACCCCTCCACTTT.

This sequence joins TRBV12-3 or TRBV12-4 and TRBJ2-5; D remains ambiguous. CDR3 length: 12 amino acids. V lost 4 bases and J 3 bases, leaving 6 bases between the germline ends. Here the CDR3 reads CASSSTEETQYF. As DNA, the CDR3 is TGTGCCAGCAGTTCAACCGAAGAGACCCAGTACTTC.

This clonotype was detected many times. The chain recombines TRBV4-2 with TRBJ2-2, with D unclear. V was shortened by 0 bases and J by 4 bases, with 9 bases between the two germline ends. Germline V gene lookup returns CDR1 LGHNA and CDR2 YNFKEQ. This CDR3 spans 15 amino acids. CDR3 nucleotides: TGTGCCAGCAGCCAAGAAATGTCTGGCACCGGGGAGCTGTTTTTT. Its protein product is CASSQEMSGTGELFF.

The chain carries TRBV21-1 and TRBJ2-1; the table's TRBD1 call for D was not verified on the DNA. TRBV21-1 is noted as a pseudogene. The CDR3 has 15 residues. CDR3 sequence reads: CASSGLPWERDQQFF. The DNA of the CDR3 is TGTGCCAGCAGCGGACTCCCCTGGGAGCGGGATCAGCAGTTCTTC.

This chain connects TRBV7-8 to TRBJ2-5; D may be TRBD1 (7 bases). The CDR3 is made up of 17 amino acids. Per the germline V gene, CDR1 is SGHVS and CDR2 is FQNEAQ. Trimming left V 1 base short and J 2 bases short, with 17 bases between. CDR3 loop: CASSLDPLAGGQETQYF. DNA of the CDR3: TGTGCCAGCAGCTTAGATCCCCTAGCAGGGGGGCAAGAGACCCAGTACTTC. Supplemented by reference TRBV7-8 and TRBJ2-5, the full variable domain reads GAGVSQSPRYKVAKRGQDVALRCDPISGHVSLFWYQQALGQGPEFLTYFQNEAQLDKSGLPSDRFFAERPEGSVSTLKIQRTQQEDSAVYLCASSLDPLAGGQETQYFGPGTRLLVL.

This clonotype occurred a few times. The chain carries TRBV7-9 and TRBJ2-3; 7 bases match TRBD2. Germline lookup yields CDR1 SEHNR and CDR2 FQNEAQ (reference sequence). The CDR3 has 14 residues. The V and J ends lost 1 base and 7 bases, in that order; junction bases with no gene match: 5. CDR3 in DNA: TGTGCCAGCAGCTTAGTAGCGGGTGGTTATACGCAGTATTTT. The encoded protein is CASSLVAGGYTQYF.

In this sample, this clonotype turned up many times. The chain carries TRBV5-1 and TRBJ1-4; the D gene is possibly TRBD1 (5 bases). In germline, CDR1 is SGHRS, CDR2 YFSETQ. Trimming took 0 bases from V and 8 from J, leaving 14 bases between them. This CDR3 has 15 residues. This chain's CDR3 is CASSLGGVGAEKLFF. The CDR3 DNA follows: TGCGCCAGCAGCTTGGGGGGGGTTGGCGCCGAAAAACTGTTTTTT.

This clonotype was counted only a few times. The rearrangement uses TRBV25-1 and TRBJ2-2; no clear D gene. Germline V gene lookup returns CDR1 MGHDK and CDR2 SYGVNS. V was clipped by 2 bases and J by 7 bases, with 8 bases between them. This CDR3 comprises 13 residues. Here the CDR3 DNA reads TGTGCCAGCAGTGAAAGTGGGTTCGGGGAGCTGTTTTTT. Encoded protein: CASSESGFGELFF.

The rearrangement links TRBV5-1 to TRBJ2-4; 9 nucleotides agree with TRBD1. Trimming cost V 4 bases and J 6 bases; bases outside gene matches: 11. Germline CDR1 SGHRS, CDR2 YFSETQ. The CDR3 is made up of 16 amino acids. CDR3 nucleotide sequence: TGCGCCAGCAGCCCTGGACAGGGGCTGGTGAGAAACATTCAGTACTTC. This codes for CASSPGQGLVRNIQYF.

V gene TRBV28 combines with J gene TRBJ2-7; no definite D call. Trimming shortened V by 7 bases and J by 6 bases, and 10 bases separated the two germline ends. Per germline, CDR1 MDHEN and CDR2 SYDVKM. The CDR3 runs to 11 residues. In nucleotides, the CDR3 is TGTGCCAGCATTAGAAGTAGCGAGCAGTACGTC. It translates to CASIRSSEQYV.

This clonotype has a count of ten or more. V is TRBV4-1 and J is TRBJ2-1, with 10 bases that match TRBD1. Per the germline V gene, CDR1 is MGHRA and CDR2 is YSYEKL. J was trimmed by 3 bases and V by 4 bases; bases with no gene match: 3. The CDR3 has 15 amino acids. The CDR3 loop is CASSRGTGDYNEQFF. The CDR3 DNA reads TGCGCCAGCAGCCGAGGGACAGGGGACTACAATGAGCAGTTCTTC.

This clonotype was recorded a few times. This rearrangement joins TRBV7-9 to TRBJ2-2; 8 positions agree with TRBD2. The junction had 9 bases not matched to a gene; V was cut back by 5 bases and J by 4 bases. The CDR3 has 16 amino acids. Germline CDR1 and CDR2: SEHNR and FQNEAQ (reference sequence). The CDR3 DNA follows: TGTGCCAGCAGCCCCTTAGTAGCGGGAACCACCGGGGAGCTGTTTTTT. Its translation is CASSPLVAGTTGELFF.

This sequence joins TRBV7-8 and TRBJ2-2; D is unresolved. V shed 7 bases and J shed 4 bases, with 4 bases lying between them. This CDR3 has 11 residues. Germline V gene sequence: CDR1 SGHVS, CDR2 FQNEAQ. CDR3 DNA sequence: TGTGCCAGCATGGTCACCGGGGAGCTGTTTTTT. It translates to CASMVTGELFF.

The rearrangement links TRBV2 to TRBJ2-3; D is unclear. CDR3 size: 14 residues. The germline V gene encodes CDR1 SNHLY and CDR2 FYNNEI. V dropped 7 bases and J dropped 2 bases, with 13 bases sitting between them. The CDR3 is CASTVYSPTDTQYF. The CDR3 coding sequence is TGTGCCAGCACAGTTTATTCCCCCACAGATACGCAGTATTTT.

This clonotype was seen ten or more times. The chain links TRBV7-2 to TRBJ1-2; no clear D gene. The germline V and J ends were trimmed by 7 bases and 7 bases, with 13 bases remaining between them. This CDR3 has 12 residues. The germline CDR1 and CDR2 sequences are SGHTA and FQGNSA. As DNA, the CDR3 is TGTGCCAGCAATGACGTCCTAGGTGGCTACACCTTC. Encoded protein: CASNDVLGGYTF.

The V and J genes are TRBV9 and TRBJ2-1; 10 positions agree with TRBD2. Trimming cost V 0 bases and J 3 bases; bases outside gene matches: 3. Germline CDR1 SGDLS, CDR2 YYNGEE. The CDR3 totals 16 residues. CDR3 region: CASSVDGLAVYNEQFF. CDR3 sequence (DNA): TGTGCCAGCAGCGTAGACGGACTAGCGGTCTACAATGAGCAGTTCTTC.

This clonotype was detected ten times or more. The V call is TRBV2, the J call TRBJ1-1; D is uncertain. Germline V gene data show CDR1 as SNHLY and CDR2 as FYNNEI. V was cut by 8 bases and J by 1 base, with 5 bases left in between. The CDR3 has 11 amino acids. This chain's CDR3 is CASVKNTEAFF. CDR3 sequence (DNA): TGTGCCAGCGTTAAGAACACTGAAGCTTTCTTT.

V and J are TRBV4-2 and TRBJ2-3; the D gene is possibly TRBD2 (7 bases). V lost 0 bases, J lost 7 bases, and 20 bases lay in between. CDR1 LGHNA and CDR2 YNFKEQ come from the germline V gene. This CDR3 spans 17 amino acids. CDR3 coding DNA: TGTGCCAGCAGCCAAGAACGGGGCGCGGGGGCTCCCCATACGCAGTATTTT. Protein product: CASSQERGAGAPHTQYF.